What follows describes a single TCR beta chain. Its specificity is unknown. Unmatched junction bases numbered 8, after V lost 6 bases and J lost 3 bases. CDR3 length: 15 amino acids. The germline CDR1 and CDR2 sequences are LNHDA and SQIVND (reference sequence). These data belong to a study of cytomegalovirus exposure and HLA in healthy donors. Findings and limits, study-wide: Researchers reported in a later analysis that common viral pathogens appeared linked to several top clusters. Sequencing had likely introduced a cluster of highly shared sequence variants as an artifact. Earlier analysis yielded a pattern in which most TCR beta V segments were productive about 90% or about 30% of the time. There were a few CMV-associated chains whose specificity for CMV antigens was confirmed in vitro.

60 Vbeta and 13 Jbeta primers were used in PCR. Repertoires were generated with immunoSEQ multiplex PCR, while TCRdb's copy carries only in-frame clones and drops some. This repertoire includes roughly 140,000 clones. Material for sequencing was PBMCs. The receptor comes from a man between 35 and 55 years old in good health and CMV-seronegative. The rearrangement links TRBV19 to TRBJ2-3; 8 bases align to TRBD1. For the CDR3, the DNA is TGTGCCAGTAGCAGACAGGGGTTTACGACAGATACGCAGTATTTT. It is translated as CASSRQGFTTDTQYF. The variable domain in full, with the rest retrieved from reference TRBV19 and TRBJ2-3, is DGGITQSPKYLFRKEGQNVTLSCEQNLNHDAMYWYRQDPGQGLRLIYYSQIVNDFQKGDIAEGYSVSREKKESFPLTVTSAQKNPTAFYLCASSRQGFTTDTQYFGPGTRLTVL.